The 8 T cell receptor beta chains presented below share a single source sample, sequenced in a study of T-cell reconstitution after alpha-beta-depleted transplantation in children. The TCRbeta library was prepared with unique molecular identifiers. A single record per CDR3 protein comes from TCRdb applying MiXCR to the PCR reads. The repertoire holds roughly 610,000 distinct CDR3 sequences, with 8% to 11% as singletons. The sequenced sample was PBMCs from the stem cell graft donor, obtained from the stem cell graft. These receptors came from a human donor who donated a stem cell graft to a child with acute myeloid leukemia.

This clonotype was counted a few times. The chain links TRBV14 to TRBJ2-3, with D uncertain. In germline, CDR1 is SGHDN, CDR2 FVKESK. The CDR3 is 15 residues long. The germline V and J ends were trimmed by 1 base and 6 bases, with 14 bases remaining between them. The CDR3 coding sequence is TGTGCCAGCAGCCAAGTTGTTGGTTTTAAGGATACGCAGTATTTT. This translates into CASSQVVGFKDTQYF. The variable domain in full, completed from reference TRBV14 and TRBJ2-3, reads EAGVTQFPSHSVIEKGQTVTLRCDPISGHDNLYWYRRVMGKEIKFLLHFVKESKQDESGMPNNRFLAERTGGTYSTLKVQPAELEDSGVYFCASSQVVGFKDTQYFGPGTRLTVL.

The sample holds many counts of this clonotype. This chain links TRBV20-1 with TRBJ2-1; TRBD2 matches 13 bases. The CDR3 covers 14 residues. Trimming took 4 bases from V and 7 from J; bases not matched to a gene: 4. Germline CDR1 reads DFQATT; CDR2 reads SNEGSKA (reference sequence). The CDR3 DNA reads TGCAGTGCTATACTAGCGGGAGGGAAGAATGAGCAGTTCTTC. Amino acids: CSAILAGGKNEQFF.

This clonotype occurred a few times. This sequence joins TRBV20-1 and TRBJ2-5, with a tentative D call TRBD2 (5 bases). V lost 2 bases and J 5 bases, leaving 15 bases between the germline ends. Per germline, CDR1 DFQATT and CDR2 SNEGSKA (reference sequence). There are 14 residues in the CDR3. CDR3 loop: CSARRGLGRETQYF. The CDR3 DNA follows: TGCAGTGCTAGAAGAGGGCTTGGCCGGGAGACCCAGTACTTC.

This clonotype was seen a handful of times. The chain couples TRBV20-1 to TRBJ1-1; possibly TRBD1 for D (5 bases). This CDR3 is built from 11 residues. V was clipped by 7 bases and J by 4 bases, with 10 bases between them. The germline V gene has CDR1 DFQATT and CDR2 SNEGSKA (reference sequence). This chain's CDR3 is CSGTDTTEAFF. CDR3 nucleotide sequence: TGCAGTGGGACGGACACCACTGAAGCTTTCTTT.

This clonotype was observed many times. This chain joins TRBV29-1 and TRBJ2-1; 9 positions match TRBD2. After removal of 1 base from V and 5 bases from J, the junction contained 6 bases not matched to a gene. CDR1 is SQVTM and CDR2 is ANQGSEA in the germline V gene. The CDR3 runs to 15 residues. The CDR3 coding sequence is TGCAGCGTTGAAGGGACCGGGACTAGCCACAATGAGCAGTTCTTC. It specifies CSVEGTGTSHNEQFF.

This clonotype occurred a few times. J is TRBJ1-1 and V is TRBV7-9; D uncertain. Germline-derived CDR1 and CDR2 are SEHNR and FQNEAQ (reference sequence). The CDR3 sequence is 11 residues long. V was clipped by 8 bases and J by 7 bases, with 11 bases between them. The CDR3 is CASAGNIEAFF. CDR3 sequence (DNA): TGTGCCAGCGCTGGGAATATTGAAGCTTTCTTT.

The V gene is TRBV28, the J gene TRBJ1-5; TRBD1 matches at 12 bases. CDR1 MDHEN and CDR2 SYDVKM come from the germline V gene. J was trimmed by 9 bases and V by 5 bases; bases with no gene match: 8. The CDR3 is 15 amino acids. Here the CDR3 DNA reads TGTGCCAGCAGTCTTGTGGGACAGGGGGCTGGGCCCCAGCATTTT. It yields the protein CASSLVGQGAGPQHF.

This chain connects TRBV27 to TRBJ2-1, with D perhaps given as TRBD1 or TRBD2 (5 bases each). Trimming took off 5 bases at V and 8 bases at J, with 16 bases between the two ends. Germline-derived CDR1 and CDR2 are MNHEY and SMNVEV (reference sequence). CDR3 length: 14 amino acids. CDR3 loop: CASSRQGERYEQFF. DNA of the CDR3: TGTGCCAGCAGTCGCCAAGGGGAGAGATATGAGCAGTTCTTC.